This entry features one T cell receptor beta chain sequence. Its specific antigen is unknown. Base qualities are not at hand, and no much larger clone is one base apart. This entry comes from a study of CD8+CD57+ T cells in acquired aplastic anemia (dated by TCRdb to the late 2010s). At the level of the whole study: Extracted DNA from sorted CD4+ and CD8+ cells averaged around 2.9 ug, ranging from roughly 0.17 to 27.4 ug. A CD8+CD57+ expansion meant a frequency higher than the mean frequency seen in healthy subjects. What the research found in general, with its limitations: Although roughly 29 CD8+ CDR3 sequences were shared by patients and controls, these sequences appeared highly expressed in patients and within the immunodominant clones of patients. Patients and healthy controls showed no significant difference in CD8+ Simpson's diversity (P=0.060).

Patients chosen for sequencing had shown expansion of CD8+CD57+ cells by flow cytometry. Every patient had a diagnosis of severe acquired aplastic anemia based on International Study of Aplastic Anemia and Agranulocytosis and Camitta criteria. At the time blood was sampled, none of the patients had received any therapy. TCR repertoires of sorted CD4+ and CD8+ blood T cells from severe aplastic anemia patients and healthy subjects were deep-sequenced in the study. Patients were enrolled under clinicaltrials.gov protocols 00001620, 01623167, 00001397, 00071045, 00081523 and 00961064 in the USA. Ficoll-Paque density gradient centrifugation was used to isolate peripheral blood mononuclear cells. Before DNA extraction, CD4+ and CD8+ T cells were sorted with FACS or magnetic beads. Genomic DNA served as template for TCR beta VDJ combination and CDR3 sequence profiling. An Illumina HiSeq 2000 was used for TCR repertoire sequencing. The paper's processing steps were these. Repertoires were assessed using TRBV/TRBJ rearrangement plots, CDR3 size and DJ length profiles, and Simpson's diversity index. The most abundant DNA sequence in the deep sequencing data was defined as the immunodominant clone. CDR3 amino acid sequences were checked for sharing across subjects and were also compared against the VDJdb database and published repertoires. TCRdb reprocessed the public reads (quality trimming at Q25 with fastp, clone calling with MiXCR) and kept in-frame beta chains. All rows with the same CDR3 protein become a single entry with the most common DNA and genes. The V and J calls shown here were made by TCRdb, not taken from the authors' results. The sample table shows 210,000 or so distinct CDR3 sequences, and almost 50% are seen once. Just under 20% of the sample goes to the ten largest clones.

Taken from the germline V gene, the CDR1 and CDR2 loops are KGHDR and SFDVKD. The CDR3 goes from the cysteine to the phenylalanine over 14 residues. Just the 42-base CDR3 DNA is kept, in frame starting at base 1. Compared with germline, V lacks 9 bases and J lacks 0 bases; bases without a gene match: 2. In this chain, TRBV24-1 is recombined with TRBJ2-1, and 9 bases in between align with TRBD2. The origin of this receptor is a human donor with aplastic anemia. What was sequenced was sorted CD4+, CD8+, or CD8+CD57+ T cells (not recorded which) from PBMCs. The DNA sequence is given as TGTGCCACCGCGGGGGGGAGCTCCTACAATGAGCAGTTCTTC. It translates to CATAGGSSYNEQFF.